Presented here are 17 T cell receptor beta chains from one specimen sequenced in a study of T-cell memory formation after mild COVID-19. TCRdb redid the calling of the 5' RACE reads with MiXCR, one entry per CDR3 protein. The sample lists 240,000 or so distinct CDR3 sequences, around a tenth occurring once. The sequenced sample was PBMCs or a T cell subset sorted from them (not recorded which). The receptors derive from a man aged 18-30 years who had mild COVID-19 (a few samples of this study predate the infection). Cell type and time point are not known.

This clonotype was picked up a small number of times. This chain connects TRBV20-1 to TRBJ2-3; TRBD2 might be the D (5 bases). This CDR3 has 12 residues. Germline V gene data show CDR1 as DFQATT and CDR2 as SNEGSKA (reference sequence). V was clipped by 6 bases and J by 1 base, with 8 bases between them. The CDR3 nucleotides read TGCAGTGCCCCGGAGGGCACAGATACGCAGTATTTT. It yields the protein CSAPEGTDTQYF.

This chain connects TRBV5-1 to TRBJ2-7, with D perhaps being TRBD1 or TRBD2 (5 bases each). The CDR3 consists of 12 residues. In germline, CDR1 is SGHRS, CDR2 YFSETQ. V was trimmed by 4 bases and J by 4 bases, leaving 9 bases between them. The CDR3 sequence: CASSMGTYEQYF. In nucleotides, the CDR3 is TGCGCCAGCAGCATGGGGACGTACGAGCAGTACTTC.

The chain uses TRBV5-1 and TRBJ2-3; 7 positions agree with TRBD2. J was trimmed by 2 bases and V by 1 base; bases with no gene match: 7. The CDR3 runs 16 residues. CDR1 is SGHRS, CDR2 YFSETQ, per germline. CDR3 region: CASSLSGGGDTDTQYF. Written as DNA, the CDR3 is TGCGCCAGCAGCTTGTCGGGCGGGGGAGACACAGATACGCAGTATTTT.

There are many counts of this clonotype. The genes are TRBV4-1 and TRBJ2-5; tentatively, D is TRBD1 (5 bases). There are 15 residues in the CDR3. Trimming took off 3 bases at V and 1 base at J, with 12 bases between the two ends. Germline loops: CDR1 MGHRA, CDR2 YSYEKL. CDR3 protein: CASSHLVGAQETQYF. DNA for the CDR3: TGCGCCAGCAGCCATCTGGTAGGGGCCCAAGAGACCCAGTACTTC.

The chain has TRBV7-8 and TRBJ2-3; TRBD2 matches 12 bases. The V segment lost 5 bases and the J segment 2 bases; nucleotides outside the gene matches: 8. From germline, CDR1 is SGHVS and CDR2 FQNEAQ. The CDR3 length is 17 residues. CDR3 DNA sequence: TGTGCCAGCAGCCCCCCTAGGACTAGCGGGACCACAGATACGCAGTATTTT. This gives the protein CASSPPRTSGTTDTQYF.

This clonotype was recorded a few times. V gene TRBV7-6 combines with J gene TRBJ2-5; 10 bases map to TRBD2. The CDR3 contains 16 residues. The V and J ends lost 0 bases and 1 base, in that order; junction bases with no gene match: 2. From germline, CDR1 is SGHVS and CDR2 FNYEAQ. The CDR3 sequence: CASSLARTSGQETQYF. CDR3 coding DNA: TGTGCCAGCAGCTTAGCCAGGACTAGCGGCCAAGAGACCCAGTACTTC.

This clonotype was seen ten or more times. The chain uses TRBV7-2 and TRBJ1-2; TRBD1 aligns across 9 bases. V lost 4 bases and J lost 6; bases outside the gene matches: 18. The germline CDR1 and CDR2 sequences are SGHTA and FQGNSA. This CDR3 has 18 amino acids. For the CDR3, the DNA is TGTGCCAGCAGCTCCCGCGGGGGGCCGGGACAGGGACTCCATGGCTACACCTTC. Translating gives CASSSRGGPGQGLHGYTF.

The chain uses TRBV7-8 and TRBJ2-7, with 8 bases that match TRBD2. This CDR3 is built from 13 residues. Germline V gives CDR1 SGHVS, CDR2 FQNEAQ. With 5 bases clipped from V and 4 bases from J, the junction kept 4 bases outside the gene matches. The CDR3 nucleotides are TGTGCCAGCAGCACCGGGGGGGAATACGAGCAGTACTTC. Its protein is CASSTGGEYEQYF. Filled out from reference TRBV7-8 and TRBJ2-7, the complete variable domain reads GAGVSQSPRYKVAKRGQDVALRCDPISGHVSLFWYQQALGQGPEFLTYFQNEAQLDKSGLPSDRFFAERPEGSVSTLKIQRTQQEDSAVYLCASSTGGEYEQYFGPGTRLTVT.

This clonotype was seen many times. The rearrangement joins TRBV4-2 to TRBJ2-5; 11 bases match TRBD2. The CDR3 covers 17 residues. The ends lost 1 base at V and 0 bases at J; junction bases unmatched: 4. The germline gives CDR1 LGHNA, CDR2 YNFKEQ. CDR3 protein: CASSQAPGLADQETQYF. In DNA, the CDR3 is TGTGCCAGCAGCCAAGCTCCGGGACTAGCGGACCAAGAGACCCAGTACTTC.

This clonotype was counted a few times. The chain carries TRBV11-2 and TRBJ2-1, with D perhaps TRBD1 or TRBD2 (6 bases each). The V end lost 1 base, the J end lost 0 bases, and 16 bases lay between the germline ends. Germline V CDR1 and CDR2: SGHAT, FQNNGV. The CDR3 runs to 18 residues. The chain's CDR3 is CASSLGSVGGSSYNEQFF. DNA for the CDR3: TGTGCCAGCAGCTTAGGGTCAGTGGGGGGCAGCTCCTACAATGAGCAGTTCTTC.

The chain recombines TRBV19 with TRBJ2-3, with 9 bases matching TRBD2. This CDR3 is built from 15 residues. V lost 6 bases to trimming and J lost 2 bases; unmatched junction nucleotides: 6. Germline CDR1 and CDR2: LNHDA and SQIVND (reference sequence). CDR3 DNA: TGTGCCAGTAGGTCCCAGCGGGGGGCCACAGATACGCAGTATTTT. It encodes CASRSQRGATDTQYF. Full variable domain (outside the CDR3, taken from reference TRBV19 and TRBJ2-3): DGGITQSPKYLFRKEGQNVTLSCEQNLNHDAMYWYRQDPGQGLRLIYYSQIVNDFQKGDIAEGYSVSREKKESFPLTVTSAQKNPTAFYLCASRSQRGATDTQYFGPGTRLTVL.

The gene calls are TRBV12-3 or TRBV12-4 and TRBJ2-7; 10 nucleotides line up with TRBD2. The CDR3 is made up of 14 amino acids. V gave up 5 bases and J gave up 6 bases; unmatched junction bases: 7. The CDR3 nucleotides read TGTGCCAGCAGTCCTAGCGGGGGTAGTCTCGAGCAGTACGTC. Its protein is CASSPSGGSLEQYV.

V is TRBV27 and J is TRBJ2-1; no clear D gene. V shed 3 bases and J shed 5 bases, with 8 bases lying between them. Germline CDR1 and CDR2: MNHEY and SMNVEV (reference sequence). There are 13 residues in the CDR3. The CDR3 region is CASSFGRNNEQFF. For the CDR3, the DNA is TGTGCCAGCAGTTTTGGCAGAAACAATGAGCAGTTCTTC.

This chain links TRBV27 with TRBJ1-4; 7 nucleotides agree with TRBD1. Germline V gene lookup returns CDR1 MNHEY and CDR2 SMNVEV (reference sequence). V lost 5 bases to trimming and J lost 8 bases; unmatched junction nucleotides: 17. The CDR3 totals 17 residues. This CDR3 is CASSTQGFYRGPEKLFF. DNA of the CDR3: TGTGCCAGCAGTACACAGGGGTTCTACCGCGGGCCGGAAAAACTGTTTTTT. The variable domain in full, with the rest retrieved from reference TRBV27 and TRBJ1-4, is EAQVTQNPRYLITVTGKKLTVTCSQNMNHEYMSWYRQDPGLGLRQIYYSMNVEVTDKGDVPEGYKVSRKEKRNFPLILESPSPNQTSLYFCASSTQGFYRGPEKLFFGSGTQLSVL.

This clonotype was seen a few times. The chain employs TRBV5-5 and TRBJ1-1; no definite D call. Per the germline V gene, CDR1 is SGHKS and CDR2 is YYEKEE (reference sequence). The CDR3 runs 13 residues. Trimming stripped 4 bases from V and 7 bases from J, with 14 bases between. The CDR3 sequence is CASSKGAEGEAFF. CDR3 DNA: TGTGCCAGCAGCAAAGGAGCAGAAGGTGAAGCTTTCTTT.

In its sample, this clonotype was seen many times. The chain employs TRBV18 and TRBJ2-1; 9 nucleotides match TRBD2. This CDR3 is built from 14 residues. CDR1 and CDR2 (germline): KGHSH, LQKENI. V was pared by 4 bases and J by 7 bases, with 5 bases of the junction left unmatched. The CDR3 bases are TGTGCCAGCTCACTATCAGCGGGGGGAAATGAGCAGTTCTTC. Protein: CASSLSAGGNEQFF.

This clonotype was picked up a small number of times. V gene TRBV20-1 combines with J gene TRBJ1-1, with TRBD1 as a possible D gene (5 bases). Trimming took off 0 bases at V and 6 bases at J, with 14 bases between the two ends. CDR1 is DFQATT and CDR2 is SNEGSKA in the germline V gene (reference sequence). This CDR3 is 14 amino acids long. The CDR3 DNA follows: TGCAGTGCTAGAGATCGTGTCCAGGGTGCTGAAGCTTTCTTT. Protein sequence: CSARDRVQGAEAFF.